This TCR beta chain was observed in a study of Ad26.COV2.S vaccination and SARS-CoV-2 variants. Per germline, CDR1 ENHRY and CDR2 SYGVKD. CDR3 length: 16 amino acids. V lost 5 bases to trimming and J lost 6 bases; unmatched junction nucleotides: 6. Treatment indicated: around 19 received Ad26.COV2.S at low or high dose, single or two shots; roughly five received placebo; per-sample allocation not given. Samples came from day 63 after the first vaccine or placebo injection. The assay was immunoSEQ multiplex PCR, and TCRdb's table has in-frame clones only and misses some. The sample records 350,000 to 400,000 clones, about 85% being singletons.

The source is a person aged 18-60 years who received the Ad26.COV2.S COVID-19 vaccine or a placebo. This chain uses TRBV10-3 with TRBJ1-6, with 11 bases matching TRBD1. The sample was peripheral blood, taken in a trial of Ad26.COV2.S vaccine versus placebo. CDR3 nucleotide sequence: TGTGCCATCAGTAAGGACAGGGGGCCAGGTAATTCACCCCTCCACTTT. Translation gives CAISKDRGPGNSPLHF.